The 29 T cell receptor beta chains reported below all come from one sample, sequenced in a study of a mutant IDH1 vaccine in newly diagnosed glioma. Data came from immunoSEQ multiplex PCR; TCRdb stores just in-frame clones and leaves some out. The repertoire consists of 95,000 to 120,000 clones, with roughly 90% occurring once and the leading ten covering 0.5% to 0.65%. Documented time point: week 11, during vaccination. Mutant IDH1 20-mer peptide, at 300 ug, made up each vaccine dose, with topical imiquimod. What these receptors recognize is not known. Sequenced material: PBMCs, taken from a glioma patient whose treatment included an IDH1 peptide vaccine. These receptors were obtained from a woman in her fifties or sixties with glioma.

V gene TRBV28 combines with J gene TRBJ1-4, with no clear D. The CDR3 length is 16 residues. CDR1 MDHEN and CDR2 SYDVKM come from the germline V gene. V was pared by 6 bases and J by 2 bases, with 16 bases between. The CDR3 reads CASRSEGAGTNEKLFF. CDR3 nucleotide sequence: TGTGCCAGCAGATCGGAGGGAGCGGGGACTAATGAAAAACTGTTTTTT.

This sequence joins TRBV6-6 and TRBJ1-2; 7 nucleotides agree with TRBD1. This CDR3 has 16 residues. Trimming cost V 0 bases and J 2 bases; bases outside gene matches: 6. In germline, CDR1 is MNHNY, CDR2 SVGAGI (reference sequence). In DNA form, the CDR3 reads TGTGCCAGCAGTTACTCGGGGCAGGGGGAAAACTATGGCTACACCTTC. It specifies CASSYSGQGENYGYTF.

This clone was seen only a few times. V is TRBV19 and J is TRBJ1-1; D gene uncertain. The CDR3 contains 13 residues. V was shortened by 6 bases and J by 5 bases, with 13 bases between the two germline ends. Germline V gives CDR1 LNHDA, CDR2 SQIVND (reference sequence). Here the CDR3 DNA reads TGTGCCAGTAGAGTAAGGGAAAATACTGAAGCTTTCTTT. This codes for CASRVRENTEAFF.

This clone was picked up one time. J is TRBJ2-7 and V is TRBV5-1; D is unresolved. V lost 0 bases and J lost 0, with 7 bases in between. The germline V gene encodes CDR1 SGHRS and CDR2 YFSETQ. There are 14 residues in the CDR3. The CDR3 DNA sequence: TGCGCCAGCAGCTTGGTTGGAATCTCCTACGAGCAGTACTTC. As protein: CASSLVGISYEQYF.

This chain uses TRBV6-5 with TRBJ1-2, with D maybe TRBD1 (5 bases). Germline V gene data show CDR1 as MNHEY and CDR2 as SVGAGI. This CDR3 contains 13 residues. The germline V and J ends were trimmed by 2 bases and 7 bases, with 11 bases remaining between them. The CDR3, as DNA: TGTGCCAGCAGTTACAACAAGGGGCTTGGCTACACCTTC. This codes for CASSYNKGLGYTF.

The chain combines TRBV6-6 with TRBJ1-1; unclear D gene. The CDR3 loop spans 13 amino acids. V was clipped by 8 bases and J by 2 bases, with 12 bases between them. Germline V gene data show CDR1 as MNHNY and CDR2 as SVGAGI (reference sequence). The CDR3 DNA follows: TGTGCCAGCGACCACACAAGAAACACTGAAGCTTTCTTT. This encodes CASDHTRNTEAFF.

The CDR3 nucleotides are TGTGCCAGTAGTTCCTACATGAACTCTGGAAACACCATATATTTT. It codes for CASSSYMNSGNTIYF. This sequence joins TRBV19 and TRBJ1-3; no firm D call. The CDR3 sequence is 15 residues long. Germline lookup yields CDR1 LNHDA and CDR2 SQIVND (reference sequence). The ends were cut back, 5 bases at V and 0 bases at J, with 11 bases in the middle. The full variable domain, with the rest looked up from reference TRBV19 and TRBJ1-3, is DGGITQSPKYLFRKEGQNVTLSCEQNLNHDAMYWYRQDPGQGLRLIYYSQIVNDFQKGDIAEGYSVSREKKESFPLTVTSAQKNPTAFYLCASSSYMNSGNTIYFGEGSWLTVV.

This chain uses TRBV7-9 with TRBJ2-5; D gene uncertain. The germline gives CDR1 SEHNR, CDR2 FQNEAQ (reference sequence). CDR3 length: 12 amino acids. Trimming removed 6 bases from V and 5 bases from J, with 10 bases in between. The CDR3 DNA is TGTGCCAGCAGTCAGATAGGGGAGACCCAGTACTTC. This encodes CASSQIGETQYF.

The chain carries TRBV6-6 and TRBJ2-1; the match to TRBD1 covers 8 bases. Germline V lookup: CDR1 MNHNY, CDR2 SVGAGI (reference sequence). V was clipped by 6 bases and J by 5 bases; unmatched bases: 3. This CDR3 spans 13 amino acids. This CDR3 reads CASRQTGDNEQFF. The CDR3 DNA follows: TGTGCCAGCAGGCAGACAGGGGACAATGAGCAGTTCTTC.

The chain carries TRBV10-3 and TRBJ2-1; 10 bases align to TRBD2. Germline lookup yields CDR1 ENHRY and CDR2 SYGVKD. Trimming removed 3 bases from V and 3 bases from J; junction bases left unmatched: 2. This CDR3 region has 15 residues. CDR3 DNA sequence: TGTGCCATCAGTGAATCTAGCGGGGGCTACAATGAGCAGTTCTTC. This sequence encodes CAISESSGGYNEQFF.

The count of this clone is one. V and J are TRBV28 and TRBJ2-3, with a tentative D call TRBD2 (5 bases). The CDR3 is 13 residues long. Trimming pared 0 bases from V and 4 bases from J, leaving 5 bases between. Germline V CDR1 and CDR2: MDHEN, SYDVKM. The CDR3 here is CASSLWRADTQYF. The CDR3 nucleotides are TGTGCCAGCAGTTTATGGAGGGCAGATACGCAGTATTTT.

The chain couples TRBV6-1 to TRBJ1-5; D gene unclear. This CDR3 contains 12 residues. Germline CDR1 is MNHNS and CDR2 is SASEGT. V lost 6 bases and J lost 3, with 6 bases in between. The CDR3 region is CASRAFNQPQHF. CDR3 DNA: TGTGCCAGCAGGGCCTTCAATCAGCCCCAGCATTTT.

The J gene is TRBJ1-3, the V gene TRBV28; the D is unclear. The V and J ends lost 3 bases and 2 bases respectively, with 11 bases between them. The CDR3 totals 15 residues. CDR1 MDHEN and CDR2 SYDVKM come from the germline V gene. The CDR3 is CASSFRLSAGNTIYF. CDR3 in DNA: TGTGCCAGCAGTTTTCGGCTTTCGGCTGGAAACACCATATATTTT.

The chain employs TRBV28 and TRBJ1-4, with TRBD1 identical over 8 bases. The CDR3 consists of 14 residues. Germline lookup yields CDR1 MDHEN and CDR2 SYDVKM. With V trimmed by 7 bases and J by 5 bases, 6 bases remained unmatched. The CDR3 loop reads CASTLTGVNEKLFF. The CDR3 nucleotides read TGTGCCAGCACCTTGACAGGGGTGAATGAAAAACTGTTTTTT.

The chain is built from TRBV6-1 and TRBJ1-6, with TRBD1 as a possible D gene (5 bases). The germline gives CDR1 MNHNS, CDR2 SASEGT. Trimming shortened V by 3 bases and J by 5 bases, and 11 bases separated the two germline ends. The CDR3 length is 15 residues. The CDR3 reads CASSDWGRDNSPLHF. The CDR3 DNA reads TGTGCCAGCAGTGATTGGGGCAGGGATAATTCACCCCTCCACTTT.

This rearrangement joins TRBV29-1 to TRBJ2-3, with TRBD2 as a possible D gene (6 bases). V shed 4 bases and J shed 0 bases, with 8 bases lying between them. Per the germline V gene, CDR1 is SQVTM and CDR2 is ANQGSEA. This CDR3 has 13 amino acids. CDR3 sequence reads: CSVVSGSTDTQYF. The DNA for the CDR3 is TGCAGCGTTGTTAGCGGCAGCACAGATACGCAGTATTTT.

The J gene is TRBJ2-7, the V gene TRBV5-1; TRBD2 matches at 10 bases. CDR3 size: 17 residues. V lost 0 bases, J lost 5 bases, and 11 bases stayed unmatched. Germline V gives CDR1 SGHRS, CDR2 YFSETQ. This CDR3 reads CASSLEVLAGTTHEQYF. DNA for the CDR3: TGCGCCAGCAGCTTGGAGGTACTAGCGGGAACAACTCACGAGCAGTACTTC.

This clone was detected only once. The DNA of the CDR3 is TGTGCCAGCAGCTTTCCTCCTAGCGGGGTGAACACCGGGGAGCTGTTTTTT. Residues: CASSFPPSGVNTGELFF. This chain connects TRBV11-2 to TRBJ2-2; 9 bases map to TRBD2. The ends lost 3 bases at V and 1 base at J; junction bases unmatched: 6. Germline V gene data show CDR1 as SGHAT and CDR2 as FQNNGV. The CDR3 runs to 17 residues. The whole variable domain, filled in from reference TRBV11-2 and TRBJ2-2, reads EAGVAQSPRYKIIEKRQSVAFWCNPISGHATLYWYQQILGQGPKLLIQFQNNGVVDDSQLPKDRFSAERLKGVDSTLKIQPAKLEDSAVYLCASSFPPSGVNTGELFFGEGSRLTVL.

V usage is TRBV28 and J usage is TRBJ2-1; TRBD2 aligns across 9 bases. Trimming took 5 bases from V and 6 from J; bases not matched to a gene: 8. Per germline, CDR1 MDHEN and CDR2 SYDVKM. The CDR3 totals 15 residues. This CDR3 reads CASSQTSGGGNEQFF. The CDR3 bases are TGTGCCAGCAGTCAGACTAGCGGAGGGGGCAATGAGCAGTTCTTC.

V and J are TRBV6-1 and TRBJ2-6; 8 bases agree with TRBD1. Losses at the gene ends were 3 bases for V and 1 base for J; bases not matched to a gene: 8. CDR3 length: 18 amino acids. CDR1 is MNHNS, CDR2 SASEGT, per germline. The CDR3 region has the DNA TGTGCCAGCAGTGAGTTACCAGGGGGCGCGTCTGGGGCCAACGTCCTGACTTTC. Translation gives CASSELPGGASGANVLTF.

The chain recombines TRBV6-5 with TRBJ1-2; 7 positions agree with TRBD1. Trimming cost V 3 bases and J 2 bases; bases outside gene matches: 9. The CDR3 spans 16 residues. Germline loops: CDR1 MNHEY, CDR2 SVGAGI. The CDR3 DNA reads TGTGCCAGCAGTTATCAATCGGGACAGAACAACTATGGCTACACCTTC. Translation: CASSYQSGQNNYGYTF.

The chain combines TRBV5-1 with TRBJ1-2, with 8 bases identical to TRBD1. The CDR3 runs to 14 residues. V gave up 5 bases and J gave up 3 bases; unmatched junction bases: 6. In germline, CDR1 is SGHRS, CDR2 YFSETQ. The DNA of the CDR3 is TGCGCCAGCAGATCAGGGGGCGTCGACTATGGCTACACCTTC. Protein product: CASRSGGVDYGYTF. The full variable domain, its missing parts supplied by reference TRBV5-1 and TRBJ1-2, is KAGVTQTPRYLIKTRGQQVTLSCSPISGHRSVSWYQQTPGQGLQFLFEYFSETQRNKGNFPGRFSGRQFSNSRSEMNVSTLELGDSALYLCASRSGGVDYGYTFGSGTRLTVV.

The V call is TRBV18, the J call TRBJ1-2; the D gene is possibly TRBD1 (5 bases). The CDR3 is 14 residues long. Trimming left V 4 bases short and J 6 bases short, with 15 bases between. Germline V lookup: CDR1 KGHSH, CDR2 LQKENI. The CDR3 DNA is TGTGCCAGCTCACTGGGACTGTTACCAAATGGCTACACCTTC. Translated, it gives CASSLGLLPNGYTF.

This clone was found once. The chain is built from TRBV25-1 and TRBJ1-4; no reliable D call. Looked up from germline, CDR1 is MGHDK and CDR2 is SYGVNS. Trimming removed 3 bases at V and 4 bases at J, with 18 bases between. This CDR3 is 17 amino acids long. CDR3 sequence reads: CASSDGSAPRLNEKLFF. The CDR3 DNA is TGTGCCAGCAGTGATGGGTCGGCACCGCGCCTTAATGAAAAACTGTTTTTT.

The chain joins TRBV29-1 to TRBJ2-7, with 12 bases matching TRBD1. The CDR3 loop spans 14 amino acids. Germline-derived CDR1 and CDR2 are SQVTM and ANQGSEA. Unmatched junction bases numbered 5, after V lost 7 bases and J lost 1 base. The CDR3 DNA sequence: TGCAGCGCCCGGGACAGGGGGCAATCCTACGAGCAGTACTTC. Residues: CSARDRGQSYEQYF.

The chain uses TRBV5-1 and TRBJ2-4; D gene ambiguous. Germline loops: CDR1 SGHRS, CDR2 YFSETQ. The CDR3 totals 14 residues. V was clipped by 7 bases and J by 9 bases, with 20 bases between them. CDR3 DNA sequence: TGCGCCAGCGCCACTCAAACTGGACCCGGCATTCAGTACTTC. It codes for CASATQTGPGIQYF.

The CDR3 here is CASSVRRVITDTQYF. The CDR3 coding sequence is TGTGCCAGCAGCGTACGACGGGTCATCACAGATACGCAGTATTTT. The chain couples TRBV9 to TRBJ2-3; D is unresolved. Germline V gene data show CDR1 as SGDLS and CDR2 as YYNGEE. Deletions cut 1 base from V and 2 bases from J, with 11 bases between. This CDR3 is built from 15 residues.

The chain employs TRBV18 and TRBJ2-7; 11 nucleotides line up with TRBD2. The CDR3 is 15 residues long. The germline V gene encodes CDR1 KGHSH and CDR2 LQKENI. V lost 4 bases to trimming and J lost 2 bases; unmatched junction nucleotides: 4. The CDR3 loop is CASSLGLAGPYEQYF. For the CDR3, the DNA is TGTGCCAGCTCACTCGGACTAGCGGGTCCCTACGAGCAGTACTTC. Together with reference TRBV18 and TRBJ2-7, the CDR3 gives the full variable domain: NAGVMQNPRHLVRRRGQEARLRCSPMKGHSHVYWYRQLPEEGLKFMVYLQKENIIDESGMPKERFSAEFPKEGPSILRIQQVVRGDSAAYFCASSLGLAGPYEQYFGPGTRLTVT.

This clone showed up just once. The chain couples TRBV29-1 to TRBJ2-7; 8 nucleotides match TRBD2. The CDR3 spans 13 residues. The germline V gene has CDR1 SQVTM and CDR2 ANQGSEA. V lost 3 bases and J lost 3; bases outside the gene matches: 4. CDR3 region: CSVDGSGIYEQYF. In DNA form, the CDR3 reads TGCAGCGTTGATGGTAGCGGGATCTACGAGCAGTACTTC.